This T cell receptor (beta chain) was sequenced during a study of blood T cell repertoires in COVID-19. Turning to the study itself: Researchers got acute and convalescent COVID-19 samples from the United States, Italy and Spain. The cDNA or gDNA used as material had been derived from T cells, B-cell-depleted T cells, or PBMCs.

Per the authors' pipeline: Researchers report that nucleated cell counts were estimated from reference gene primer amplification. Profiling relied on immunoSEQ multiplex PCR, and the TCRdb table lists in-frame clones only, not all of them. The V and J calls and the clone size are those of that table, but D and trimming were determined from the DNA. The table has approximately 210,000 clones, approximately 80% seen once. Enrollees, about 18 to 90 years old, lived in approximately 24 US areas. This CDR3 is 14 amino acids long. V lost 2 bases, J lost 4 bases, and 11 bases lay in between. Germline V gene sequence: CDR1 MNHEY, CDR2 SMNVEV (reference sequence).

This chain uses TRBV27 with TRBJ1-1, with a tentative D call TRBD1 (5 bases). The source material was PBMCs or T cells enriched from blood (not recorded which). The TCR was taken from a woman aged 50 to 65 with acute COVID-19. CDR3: CASSLKGVGTEAFF. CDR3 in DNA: TGTGCCAGCAGTTTAAAAGGGGTAGGCACTGAAGCTTTCTTT.